This T cell receptor (beta chain) derives from a study of response to subunit inactivated influenza vaccine. Concerning this clonotype: What it binds is not known.

Regarding the study as a whole: The authors put forward the suggestion that each seasonal influenza vaccination may bring in only a limited number of new T cells.

The ends lost 5 bases at V and 5 bases at J; junction bases unmatched: 12. CDR3 length equals 15 residues. TCRdb ran MiXCR on the RT-PCR reads and lists one entry per CDR3 protein. This table holds about 520,000 distinct CDR3 sequences, 6% to 9% found once. This specimen consisted of PBMCs from blood, obtained 23 to 25 months after vaccination. V gene TRBV12-3 or TRBV12-4 combines with J gene TRBJ2-7, with 7 bases fitting TRBD1. This clonotype originated in a man aged 45-69 years who received an inactivated influenza vaccine. The CDR3 spells CASSHRQGEVNEQYF. CDR3 nucleotides: TGTGCCAGCAGTCACCGACAGGGAGAAGTAAACGAGCAGTACTTC.